This T cell receptor beta chain originates from a study of blood T cell repertoires in COVID-19. Study in general: The origin of the acute and convalescent COVID-19 samples was the United States, Italy and Spain. PBMCs, B-cell-depleted T cells, or T cells were the source of the cDNA or gDNA that made up the material.

The CDR3 covers 16 residues. Trimming took off 4 bases at V and 0 bases at J, with 14 bases between the two ends. Germline lookup yields CDR1 SGHRS and CDR2 YFSETQ. Authors' analysis steps: Estimation of nucleated cell counts relied on the amplification of reference gene primers. Sequencing was performed with immunoSEQ multiplex PCR; in TCRdb, only in-frame clones are kept and a portion is missing. The V and J calls and clone size are taken from that table; D and trimming were inferred from the DNA. This repertoire shows tens of thousands of clones, around 90% found once; its top ten account for 5.1%. This clone has a single count.

The sequencing input was peripheral blood. The chain links TRBV5-1 to TRBJ2-1, with D perhaps TRBD2 (6 bases). The receptor comes from a human donor in a cohort sampled during active COVID-19. The CDR3 DNA reads as TGCGCCAGCAGCCAATCTAGCGTCGGCTCCTACAATGAGCAGTTCTTC. Protein sequence: CASSQSSVGSYNEQFF.